This TCR beta chain was sequenced for a study of CD8 T cells in ankylosing spondylitis. The CDR3 runs 16 residues. V was cut by 3 bases and J by 3 bases, with 15 bases left in between. Germline lookup yields CDR1 KGHSH and CDR2 LQKENI. Points on this clonotype: Antigen specificity is unknown.

General study results and limits: Among TCR beta sequences, a motif of several highly homologous variants appeared characteristic of ankylosing spondylitis blood. Disease-associated clonotypes exhibited CD8+ identity and were relatively infrequent in peripheral blood. As reported, disease-linked clones showed significant enrichment in matched ankylosing spondylitis synovial fluid.

Via MiXCR, TCRdb re-called the 5' RACE reads, giving one row per CDR3 protein. The table records tens of thousands of distinct CDR3 sequences, roughly 5.3% of them present only once. The receptor comes from a male donor with ankylosing spondylitis or in good health (not recorded which). The chain carries TRBV18 and TRBJ2-1; D tentatively fits TRBD1 or TRBD2 (6 bases each). Sequencing was carried out using blood, either unsorted or a sorted T cell fraction (not recorded which). CDR3 coding DNA: TGTGCCAGCTCACCCTTCGAAGGGGGACTCTACAATGAGCAGTTCTTC. Amino acid sequence: CASSPFEGGLYNEQFF. The full variable domain, completed using reference TRBV18 and TRBJ2-1, is NAGVMQNPRHLVRRRGQEARLRCSPMKGHSHVYWYRQLPEEGLKFMVYLQKENIIDESGMPKERFSAEFPKEGPSILRIQQVVRGDSAAYFCASSPFEGGLYNEQFFGPGTRLTVL.